Each of the 30 T cell receptor beta chains below was sequenced from the same sample in a study of graft-versus-host responses after intestinal transplantation. The protocol was immunoSEQ multiplex PCR, while the TCRdb copy is restricted to in-frame clones and leaves out a portion. The data show 25,000 to 30,000 clones, around 80% seen once. The authors processed graft tissue to release intraepithelial and lamina propria lymphocytes. Sequenced here: ileum tissue, sampled 98 days after intestinal transplantation. These receptors all stem from a human patient who received an intestinal transplant, so some T cells may come from the graft donor.

J is TRBJ2-1 and V is TRBV29-1; D remains unclear. V was trimmed by 6 bases and J by 9 bases, leaving 12 bases between them. Germline lookup yields CDR1 SQVTM and CDR2 ANQGSEA. This CDR3 has 11 residues. The CDR3 nucleotides read TGCAGCGTCTTAGACCCGGGTGAGCAGTTCTTC. The encoded protein is CSVLDPGEQFF.

The V gene is TRBV7-8, the J gene TRBJ2-1; TRBD1 or TRBD2 may be the D gene (6 bases each). Germline loops: CDR1 SGHVS, CDR2 FQNEAQ. Deletions cut 7 bases from V and 6 bases from J, with 7 bases between. The CDR3 loop spans 11 amino acids. As DNA, the CDR3 is TGTGCCAGCAAGGGGGGCAATGAGCAGTTCTTC. Encoded protein: CASKGGNEQFF.

As concerns this clone: The identical CDR3 is also encoded by other nucleotide sequences in the sample. The chain recombines TRBV7-8 with TRBJ1-2, with unresolved D. Germline CDR1 SGHVS, CDR2 FQNEAQ. Trimming stripped 4 bases from V and 0 bases from J, with 9 bases between. The CDR3 loop spans 14 amino acids. This CDR3 reads CASSSRPSNYGYTF. In DNA, the CDR3 is TGTGCCAGCAGCTCTCGTCCCTCTAACTATGGCTACACCTTC.

The chain carries TRBV9 and TRBJ2-3, with 10 bases aligning to TRBD2. V was pared by 3 bases and J by 1 base, with 11 bases of the junction left unmatched. The CDR3 length is 18 residues. Germline CDR1 reads SGDLS; CDR2 reads YYNGEE. CDR3 DNA sequence: TGTGCCAGCAGCGCCATATACCTTCTAGCGGGGGGCACAGATACGCAGTATTTT. This gives the protein CASSAIYLLAGGTDTQYF.

The chain joins TRBV5-6 to TRBJ1-5; weak D call: TRBD1 (5 bases). Germline V gene lookup returns CDR1 SGHDT and CDR2 YYEEEE. Trimming left V 0 bases short and J 2 bases short, with 9 bases between. The CDR3 length is 15 residues. As DNA, the CDR3 is TGTGCCAGCAGCTTGGGGGGGGTTCGCAATCAGCCCCAGCATTTT. This encodes CASSLGGVRNQPQHF.

The V gene is TRBV5-6, the J gene TRBJ2-7; D remains ambiguous. Germline CDR1 and CDR2: SGHDT and YYEEEE. The CDR3 is 13 residues long. Trimming took 4 bases from V and 4 from J, leaving 12 bases between them. The CDR3 coding sequence is TGTGCCAGCAGCCCCCGCGGTCGGTACGAGCAGTACTTC. This gives the protein CASSPRGRYEQYF.

The chain combines TRBV30 with TRBJ2-5; 8 bases line up with TRBD2. The germline CDR1 and CDR2 sequences are GTSNPN and SVGIG (reference sequence). This CDR3 spans 13 amino acids. V shed 4 bases and J 7 bases; nucleotides not matched to a gene: 8. The CDR3, as DNA: TGTGCCTGGAATAAGGGACTAGTGGGGACCCAGTACTTC. Translating it yields CAWNKGLVGTQYF. The full variable domain, with the rest looked up from reference TRBV30 and TRBJ2-5, is SQTIHQWPATLVQPVGSPLSLECTVEGTSNPNLYWYRQAAGRGLQLLFYSVGIGQISSEVPQNLSASRPQDRQFILSSKKLLLSDSGFYLCAWNKGLVGTQYFGPGTRLLVL.

This chain uses TRBV7-9 with TRBJ1-1; unclear D gene. This CDR3 is built from 13 residues. CDR1 and CDR2 (germline): SEHNR, FQNEAQ (reference sequence). Trimming took 7 bases from V and 2 from J, leaving 11 bases between them. The CDR3 nucleotides read TGTGCCAGCACCCCTATTTTTAACACTGAAGCTTTCTTT. It codes for CASTPIFNTEAFF.

The chain employs TRBV9 and TRBJ2-7; D is perhaps TRBD1 (5 bases). This CDR3 comprises 12 residues. V lost 4 bases and J lost 5, with 10 bases in between. Germline V gene lookup returns CDR1 SGDLS and CDR2 YYNGEE. DNA for the CDR3: TGTGCCAGCAGCTCAGGGCGCGACGAGCAGTACTTC. Its protein is CASSSGRDEQYF.

The chain combines TRBV5-1 with TRBJ2-7, with 10 bases that match TRBD1. From germline, CDR1 is SGHRS and CDR2 YFSETQ. The CDR3 has 16 residues. V was pared by 4 bases and J by 1 base, with 8 bases of the junction left unmatched. Here the CDR3 reads CASSHPGTGDSYEQYF. The CDR3, as DNA: TGCGCCAGCAGCCACCCCGGGACAGGGGATTCCTACGAGCAGTACTTC.

The chain is built from TRBV5-1 and TRBJ2-5, with a possible D match to TRBD1 (5 bases). Trimming removed 4 bases at V and 4 bases at J, with 14 bases between. The CDR3 length is 14 residues. CDR1 and CDR2 (germline): SGHRS, YFSETQ. This CDR3 is CASSLQAGTETQYF. The CDR3 DNA reads TGCGCCAGCAGCCTACAGGCAGGAACAGAGACCCAGTACTTC.

The chain joins TRBV7-8 to TRBJ2-1; 7 nucleotides line up with TRBD2. Trimming took 8 bases from V and 7 from J; bases not matched to a gene: 5. CDR3 length: 12 amino acids. From germline, CDR1 is SGHVS and CDR2 FQNEAQ. The CDR3, as DNA: TGTGCCAGCGGGGGGGTCAGTAATGAGCAGTTCTTC. The encoded protein is CASGGVSNEQFF.

In DNA, the CDR3 is TGTGCCAGCTCACCTGTGGGACAGGGAAACAATGAGCAGTTCTTC. Its translation: CASSPVGQGNNEQFF. The chain carries TRBV18 and TRBJ2-1, with 9 bases matching TRBD1. The J segment lost 5 bases and the V segment lost 3 bases, leaving 5 bases of the junction unmatched. The germline V gene has CDR1 KGHSH and CDR2 LQKENI. The CDR3 sequence is 15 residues long.

The V and J genes are TRBV4-1 and TRBJ2-2; 12 bases map to TRBD2. This CDR3 contains 20 residues. Germline values: CDR1 MGHRA, CDR2 YSYEKL. J was trimmed by 1 base and V by 0 bases; bases with no gene match: 9. CDR3 DNA: TGCGCCAGCAGCCAAGAAATGACTAGCGGGGGACCTAGGAACACCGGGGAGCTGTTTTTT. This translates into CASSQEMTSGGPRNTGELFF.

The chain employs TRBV7-9 and TRBJ2-1; D is possibly TRBD2 (6 bases). V was pared by 5 bases and J by 8 bases, with 19 bases between. The CDR3 covers 15 residues. Germline V lookup: CDR1 SEHNR, CDR2 FQNEAQ (reference sequence). The chain's CDR3 is CASSPDYLSADEQFF. CDR3 nucleotides: TGTGCCAGCAGCCCGGACTATCTTAGTGCGGATGAGCAGTTCTTC.

V gene TRBV10-2 combines with J gene TRBJ2-3; maybe TRBD1 (5 bases). V was pared by 7 bases and J by 1 base, with 12 bases between. Germline V CDR1 and CDR2: WSHSY, SAAADI. The length of the CDR3 is 14 residues. The CDR3 protein is CASKRGRRTDTQYF. CDR3 nucleotides: TGCGCCAGCAAAAGGGGCCGACGCACAGATACGCAGTATTTT.

The chain is built from TRBV2 and TRBJ1-4, with 10 bases lining up with TRBD1. V lost 5 bases to trimming and J lost 8 bases; unmatched junction nucleotides: 14. The CDR3 runs 17 residues. The germline gives CDR1 SNHLY, CDR2 FYNNEI. The CDR3 is CASSRQGALGLAEKLFF. The CDR3, as DNA: TGTGCCAGCAGTCGACAGGGGGCACTAGGATTGGCAGAAAAACTGTTTTTT.

The chain carries TRBV9 and TRBJ2-7; 8 bases map to TRBD2. The V gene's germline CDR1 is SGDLS and CDR2 YYNGEE. This CDR3 is built from 17 residues. Trimming removed 6 bases from V and 3 bases from J; junction bases left unmatched: 17. This CDR3 reads CASNSAVFGGGGYEQYF. The CDR3, as DNA: TGTGCCAGCAACTCCGCTGTTTTCGGGGGGGGAGGCTACGAGCAGTACTTC.

The count of this clone is one. The chain uses TRBV7-2 and TRBJ1-2; D is uncertain. Looked up from germline, CDR1 is SGHTA and CDR2 is FQGNSA. V was trimmed by 3 bases and J by 0 bases, leaving 14 bases between them. CDR3 length: 16 residues. Here the CDR3 reads CASSFTPPPANYGYTF. The CDR3 bases are TGTGCCAGCAGCTTTACCCCCCCACCTGCTAACTATGGCTACACCTTC.

The CDR3 sequence is CAWETDATNEKLFF. The CDR3, as DNA: TGTGCCTGGGAGACAGATGCAACTAATGAAAAACTGTTTTTT. The chain combines TRBV30 with TRBJ1-4; tentative D call: TRBD1 (5 bases). CDR1 and CDR2 from the germline V gene are GTSNPN and SVGIG (reference sequence). CDR3 size: 14 residues. Between the trimmed V and J ends, which lost 5 bases and 0 bases, there was a span of 10 bases.

Worth noting for this clone: A far larger clone is off by one base, so a read error is likely. The rearrangement links TRBV27 to TRBJ1-1; weak D call: TRBD1 (5 bases). The CDR3 runs to 13 residues. Germline loops: CDR1 MNHEY, CDR2 SMNVEV (reference sequence). This CDR3 is CTSSIGGGTEAFF. The CDR3 bases are TGTACCAGCAGTATCGGGGGGGGCACTGAAGCTTTCTTT.

The sample holds one count of this clone. This chain connects TRBV19 to TRBJ2-7; TRBD2 agrees at 7 bases. The germline CDR1 and CDR2 sequences are LNHDA and SQIVND (reference sequence). This CDR3 contains 15 residues. The trim removed 2 bases at V and 0 bases at J, leaving 4 bases unmatched. The CDR3 nucleotides are TGTGCCAGTAGTATATTGGGCGGGAGCTCCTACGAGCAGTACTTC. This encodes CASSILGGSSYEQYF.

This clone counts as medium-sized. The V gene is TRBV5-4, the J gene TRBJ2-7, with a possible D match to TRBD2 (6 bases). Trimming stripped 5 bases from V and 4 bases from J, with 13 bases between. The CDR3 covers 13 residues. Germline V gives CDR1 SGHNT, CDR2 YYREEE (reference sequence). CDR3 in DNA: TGTGCCAGCAGTCCCGGGGACTCGTACGAGCAGTACTTC. Protein product: CASSPGDSYEQYF.

This clone was seen a handful of times. CDR3 bases: TGTGCCAGCTCACCCCCGGGACTCGGCGCCTACGAGCAGTACTTC. Protein sequence: CASSPPGLGAYEQYF. The chain couples TRBV18 to TRBJ2-7; D possibly corresponds to TRBD2 (6 bases). V lost 3 bases to trimming and J lost 2 bases, with 14 bases between them. This CDR3 spans 15 amino acids. Germline loops: CDR1 KGHSH, CDR2 LQKENI.

This chain connects TRBV4-1 to TRBJ1-2; unclear D gene. The CDR3 runs to 14 residues. The germline V and J ends were trimmed by 0 bases and 8 bases, with 13 bases remaining between them. Germline CDR1 and CDR2: MGHRA and YSYEKL. CDR3 nucleotides: TGCGCCAGCAGCCAAGATCGATCGGTTGGGGGCTACACCTTC. Translated: CASSQDRSVGGYTF.

V gene TRBV29-1 combines with J gene TRBJ2-4; D might be TRBD2 (7 bases). The CDR3 loop spans 14 amino acids. V was trimmed by 5 bases and J by 8 bases, leaving 19 bases between them. Per the germline V gene, CDR1 is SQVTM and CDR2 is ANQGSEA. This chain's CDR3 is CSVLLAREGDIQYF. The CDR3 region has the DNA TGCAGCGTTCTTCTGGCAAGGGAGGGGGACATTCAGTACTTC.

V and J are TRBV6-5 and TRBJ1-1; D may be TRBD1 (5 bases). The V end lost 0 bases, the J end lost 4 bases, and 12 bases lay between the germline ends. This CDR3 has 15 residues. Germline-derived CDR1 and CDR2 are MNHEY and SVGAGI. CDR3 DNA sequence: TGTGCCAGCAGTTACTCCAGGGAGATGGGCACTGAAGCTTTCTTT. Residues: CASSYSREMGTEAFF.

The V call is TRBV11-2, the J call TRBJ1-1; maybe TRBD1 (6 bases). CDR1 and CDR2 (germline): SGHAT, FQNNGV. CDR3 length: 18 amino acids. V lost 3 bases, J lost 11 bases, and 31 bases lay in between. The CDR3 sequence is CASSFGRDTTSAPRRAFF. In DNA form, the CDR3 reads TGTGCCAGCAGCTTTGGCCGGGACACCACTTCCGCCCCTAGACGGGCTTTCTTT.

This clone has a handful of counts. The genes are TRBV4-1 and TRBJ2-7; TRBD2 matches at 10 bases. The germline gives CDR1 MGHRA, CDR2 YSYEKL. The CDR3 is 13 amino acids. The ends lost 2 bases at V and 7 bases at J; junction bases unmatched: 2. CDR3 protein: CASSQPLAGEQYF. The CDR3 region has the DNA TGCGCCAGCAGCCAACCACTAGCGGGGGAGCAGTACTTC.

The chain has TRBV28 and TRBJ2-1; 10 bases align to TRBD2. The CDR3 is 17 amino acids. The V and J ends lost 3 bases and 1 base, in that order; junction bases with no gene match: 6. Germline CDR1 and CDR2: MDHEN and SYDVKM. This chain's CDR3 is CASSFRAGGRSYNEQFF. The DNA of the CDR3 is TGTGCCAGCAGTTTTAGAGCGGGGGGGCGTTCCTACAATGAGCAGTTCTTC.